This is a list of T cell receptor beta chains from one sample in a study of tumor-infiltrating lymphocytes in primary liver carcinoma. Via MiXCR, TCRdb re-called the multiplex PCR reads, giving one row per CDR3 protein. Here the sample spans roughly 49,000 distinct CDR3 sequences, 70% to 80% being singletons. Material: liver tumor tissue from sampling region 5. These receptors were taken from a man aged 40-55 years with primary liver carcinoma and hepatitis B virus infection. CDR3s include the opening cysteine and the closing phenylalanine or tryptophan. Fields, in order: V gene, CDR3 protein.

TRBV30,CAWIGDERGGNQPRHF
TRBV4-2,CASSQDHQGLRAKNIQYF
TRBV29-1,CSISLLAGRGGTQHF
TRBV11-3,CASLGREGLDEQFF
TRBV29-1,CSLANRQETQHF
TRBV6-5,CVSNSQGETQYF
TRBV16,CASSQSVAGYTF
TRBV11-1,CVSSFAGTSGIKNIQYF
TRBV11-2,CVSSSRWTGGNEQYF
TRBV6-6,CASSIGDGGTQETQYF
TRBV6-1,CASSATGGRLDTQYF
TRBV11-1,CSSSWSTRGNTEAFF
TRBV11-2,CASSLELTVLAKNIQYF
TRBV5-4,CASSSRTSGRYNEQFF
TRBV5-8,CASSLGGLAGGASYEQHF
TRBV29-1,CSAIGQGTEAYF
TRBV6-1,CASSSGATNEKLIF
TRBV11-2,CASSFQRVPGTSGSHELFF
TRBV14,CAGSQILDTSKQFF
TRBV11-1,CASSLRVRAPLGGQYF
TRBV6-2/TRBV6-3,CASRDRDTGELFF
TRBV28,CASSQQGGGETQYF